This TCR beta chain was recorded in a study of shared clonotypes between healthy human individuals. Each sample came from a Caucasian adult donor living in Nashville, Tennessee. General observations from the study: Sequencing depth was predicted to influence how clonotypes are shared among donors. There were few donors, and this limited the genetic and exposure-history diversity represented.

Germline loops: CDR1 SGHAT, CDR2 FQDESV (reference sequence). The CDR3 consists of 12 residues. V lost 3 bases to trimming and J lost 4 bases, with 6 bases between them. In the original workflow: As immunoSEQ supplied junction-only sequences (without quality scores), filtering differed. Using immunoSEQ multiplex PCR, the repertoire was profiled, and TCRdb retains in-frame clones only, with some absent. V, J and clone size derive from that table, while D and trimming were established from the DNA sequence. The table shows about 600,000 clones, with around 77% occurring only once. Concerning this clone itself: No antigen is known for it.

This sequence was found in a woman aged 40 to 49 in good health. Some clones in this sample may be carry-over from other donors' samples. Sequenced sample: PBMCs. The rearrangement joins TRBV11-1 to TRBJ2-5; D might be TRBD1 (6 bases). Here the CDR3 DNA reads TGTGCCAGCAGCTTGACAGGAGAGACCCAGTACTTC. Protein sequence: CASSLTGETQYF. The whole variable domain, filled in from reference TRBV11-1 and TRBJ2-5, reads EAEVAQSPRYKITEKSQAVAFWCDPISGHATLYWYRQILGQGPELLVQFQDESVVDDSQLPKDRFSAERLKGVDSTLKIQPAELGDSAMYLCASSLTGETQYFGPGTRLLVL.